Below are 3 T cell receptor beta chains sequenced from a single sample in a study of blood T cell repertoires in COVID-19. Repertoires were generated with immunoSEQ multiplex PCR, while TCRdb's copy carries only in-frame clones and drops some. This sample carries 200,000 to 300,000 clones, over 75% of them seen once, and the ten largest clones take around 1.7%. Sequenced material: PBMCs or T cells enriched from blood (not recorded which). The source of these receptors is a man aged 40-49 years who had recovered from COVID-19.

V gene TRBV11-2 combines with J gene TRBJ2-1, with no clear D. The CDR3 is 13 residues long. The V and J ends lost 1 base and 4 bases respectively, with 5 bases between them. The germline CDR1 and CDR2 sequences are SGHAT and FQNNGV. The CDR3 sequence is CASSLASYNEQFF. The CDR3 bases are TGTGCCAGCAGCTTAGCGAGTTACAATGAGCAGTTCTTC.

In DNA form, the CDR3 reads TGCAGTGCTGGTGGGACAGACTCCTACAATGAGCAGTTCTTC. Translated: CSAGGTDSYNEQFF. The chain uses TRBV20-1 and TRBJ2-1; TRBD1 matches at 7 bases. CDR3 length: 14 residues. Per the germline V gene, CDR1 is DFQATT and CDR2 is SNEGSKA (reference sequence). V trimming: 5 bases; J trimming: 0 bases; junction bases outside the gene matches: 4.

This clone was detected only once. One end of the junction varies from germline; a read error may be responsible. In DNA form, the CDR3 reads TGTGCTAGCAGTCAGGGACAGGGCACTGAAGCTTTCTTT. Amino acids: CASSQGQGTEAFF. The V call is TRBV7-7, the J call TRBJ1-1, with 9 bases lining up with TRBD1. This CDR3 is 13 amino acids long. Germline CDR1 is SSHAT and CDR2 is FNYEAQ (reference sequence). The entire variable domain, with the rest obtained from reference TRBV7-7 and TRBJ1-1, is as follows: GAGVSQSPRYKVTKRGQDVTLRCDPISSHATLYWYQQALGQGPEFLTYFNYEAQPDKSGLPSDRFSAERPEGSISTLTIQRTEQRDSAMYRCASSQGQGTEAFFGQGTRLTVV.